This TCR beta chain was identified in a study of blood T cell repertoires in COVID-19. CDR1 is LGHNA, CDR2 YSLEER, per germline. CDR3 length: 14 amino acids. The V segment lost 0 bases and the J segment 15 bases; nucleotides outside the gene matches: 10. A single count supports this clone. The assay was immunoSEQ multiplex PCR, and TCRdb's table has in-frame clones only and misses some. Seen here are tens of thousands of clones, around 88% observed once, and the top ten hold under 8.5%. Sample: peripheral blood. This receptor was identified in a man in his fifties or sixties with acute or convalescent COVID-19. The rearrangement uses TRBV4-3 and TRBJ1-5; 8 bases map to TRBD1. CDR3 region: CASSQDYGQGPSHF. As DNA, the CDR3 is TGCGCCAGCAGCCAAGACTACGGACAGGGTCCCTCGCATTTT.